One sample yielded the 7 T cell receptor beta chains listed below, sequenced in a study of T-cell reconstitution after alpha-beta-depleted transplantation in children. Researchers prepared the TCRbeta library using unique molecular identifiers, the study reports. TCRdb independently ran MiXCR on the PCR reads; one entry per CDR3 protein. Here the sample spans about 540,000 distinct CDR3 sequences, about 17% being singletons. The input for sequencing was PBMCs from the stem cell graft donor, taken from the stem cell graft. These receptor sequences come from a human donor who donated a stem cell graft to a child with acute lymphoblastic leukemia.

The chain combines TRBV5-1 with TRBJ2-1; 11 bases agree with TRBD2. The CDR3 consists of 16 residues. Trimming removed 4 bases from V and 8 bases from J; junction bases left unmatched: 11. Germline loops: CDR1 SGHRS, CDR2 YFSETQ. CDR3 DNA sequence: TGCGCCAGCAGCCCCCCACTAGCGGGAGTGACAGATGAGCAGTTCTTC. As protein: CASSPPLAGVTDEQFF.

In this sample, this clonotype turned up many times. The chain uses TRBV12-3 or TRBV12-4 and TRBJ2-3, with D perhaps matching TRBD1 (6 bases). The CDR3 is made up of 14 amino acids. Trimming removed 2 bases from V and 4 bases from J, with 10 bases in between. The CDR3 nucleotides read TGTGCCAGCAGTTTAACAGGGTTGGCAGATACGCAGTATTTT. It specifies CASSLTGLADTQYF.

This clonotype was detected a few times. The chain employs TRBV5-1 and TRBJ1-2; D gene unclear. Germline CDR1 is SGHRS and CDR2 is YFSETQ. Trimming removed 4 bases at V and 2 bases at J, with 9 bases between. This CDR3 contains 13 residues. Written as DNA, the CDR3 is TGCGCCAGCAGCAAGGTTGTCAACTATGGCTACACCTTC. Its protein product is CASSKVVNYGYTF.

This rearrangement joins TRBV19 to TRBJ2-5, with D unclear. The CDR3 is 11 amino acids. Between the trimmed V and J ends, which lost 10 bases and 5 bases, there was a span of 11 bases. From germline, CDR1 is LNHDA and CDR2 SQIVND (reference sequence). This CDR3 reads CATIVGETQYF. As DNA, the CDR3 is TGTGCCACCATTGTCGGGGAGACCCAGTACTTC. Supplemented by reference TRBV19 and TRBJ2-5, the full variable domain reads DGGITQSPKYLFRKEGQNVTLSCEQNLNHDAMYWYRQDPGQGLRLIYYSQIVNDFQKGDIAEGYSVSREKKESFPLTVTSAQKNPTAFYLCATIVGETQYFGPGTRLLVL.

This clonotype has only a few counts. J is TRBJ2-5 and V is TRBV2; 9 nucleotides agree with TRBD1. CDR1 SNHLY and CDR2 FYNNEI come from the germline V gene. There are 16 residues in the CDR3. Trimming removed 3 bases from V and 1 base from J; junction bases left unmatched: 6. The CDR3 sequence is CASSDSQGALQETQYF. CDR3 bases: TGTGCCAGCAGTGATTCACAGGGGGCCCTCCAAGAGACCCAGTACTTC. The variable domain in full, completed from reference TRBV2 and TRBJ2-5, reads EPEVTQTPSHQVTQMGQEVILRCVPISNHLYFYWYRQILGQKVEFLVSFYNNEISEKSEIFDDQFSVERPDGSNFTLKIRSTKLEDSAMYFCASSDSQGALQETQYFGPGTRLLVL.

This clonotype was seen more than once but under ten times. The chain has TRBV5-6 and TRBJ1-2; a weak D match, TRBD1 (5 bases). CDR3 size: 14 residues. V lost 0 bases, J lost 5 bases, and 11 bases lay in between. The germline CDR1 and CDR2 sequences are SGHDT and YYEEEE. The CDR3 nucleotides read TGTGCCAGCAGCTTGGGCAGGGTGGGGTATGGCTACACCTTC. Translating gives CASSLGRVGYGYTF.

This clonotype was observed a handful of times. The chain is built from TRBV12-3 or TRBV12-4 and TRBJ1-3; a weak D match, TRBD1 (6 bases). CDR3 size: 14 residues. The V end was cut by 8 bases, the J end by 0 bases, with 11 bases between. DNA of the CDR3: TGTGCCAGCGGGGTACAGGGCTCTGGAAACACCATATATTTT. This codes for CASGVQGSGNTIYF.